This T cell receptor beta chain appears in the sequencing data of a study of T cells after yellow fever vaccination. Each CDR3 protein is one row after TCRdb ran MiXCR on the 5' RACE reads. The data contain hundreds of thousands of distinct CDR3 sequences, about 9.5% of them singletons. Trimming took 5 bases from V and 3 from J, leaving 17 bases between them. The CDR3 runs 15 residues. CDR1 SGHVS and CDR2 FQNEAQ come from the germline V gene. This receptor was identified in a man aged 18 to 30 who received the YFV17D yellow fever vaccine. This specimen consisted of PBMCs, obtained on the day of the first yellow fever vaccination. This chain joins TRBV7-8 and TRBJ2-7, with D possibly being TRBD1 (6 bases). CDR3: CASSDRTAHIYEQYF. The DNA for the CDR3 is TGTGCCAGCAGCGACCGGACAGCCCACATCTACGAGCAGTACTTC.